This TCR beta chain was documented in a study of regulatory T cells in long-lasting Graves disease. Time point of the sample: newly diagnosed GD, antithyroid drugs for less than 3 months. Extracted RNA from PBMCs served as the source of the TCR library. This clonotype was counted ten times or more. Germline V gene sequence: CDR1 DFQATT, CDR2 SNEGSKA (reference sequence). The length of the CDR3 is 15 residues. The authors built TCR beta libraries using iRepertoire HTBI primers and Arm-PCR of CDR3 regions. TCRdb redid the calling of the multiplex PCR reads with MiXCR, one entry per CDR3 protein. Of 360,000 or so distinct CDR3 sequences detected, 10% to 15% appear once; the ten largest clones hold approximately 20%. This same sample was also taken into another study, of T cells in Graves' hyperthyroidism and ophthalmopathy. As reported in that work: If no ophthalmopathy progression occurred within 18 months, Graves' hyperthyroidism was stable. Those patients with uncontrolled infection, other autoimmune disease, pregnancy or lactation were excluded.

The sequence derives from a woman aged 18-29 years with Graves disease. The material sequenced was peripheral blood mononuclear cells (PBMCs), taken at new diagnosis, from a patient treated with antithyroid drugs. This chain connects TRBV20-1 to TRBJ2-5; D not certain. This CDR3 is CSGNPVAENQETQYF. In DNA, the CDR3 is TGCAGCGGAAACCCAGTGGCGGAGAACCAAGAGACCCAGTACTTC.